In this sample, the clone carrying this T cell receptor beta chain turned up many times. Using its own MiXCR run on the 5' RACE reads, TCRdb lists one record per CDR3 protein. Of 30,000 to 40,000 distinct CDR3 sequences listed, 7% to 8% are singletons. This sample was included in a study of neurological immune-mediated disorders. The CDR3 loop spans 14 amino acids. The germline gives CDR1 DFQATT, CDR2 SNEGSKA (reference sequence). With V trimmed by 3 bases and J by 2 bases, 3 bases remained unmatched. This clonotype originated in a woman in her forties in good health. The chain carries TRBV20-1 and TRBJ2-5; 10 bases fit TRBD2. Sequencing was carried out using PBMCs. CDR3 in amino acids: CSARASGGQETQYF. The CDR3 DNA follows: TGCAGTGCTAGGGCTAGCGGGGGACAAGAGACCCAGTACTTC.